A selection of T cell receptor beta chains follows, all from one sample in a study of cytotoxic CD8 clonotypes in ibrutinib-treated CLL. TCRdb's table, derived via immunoSEQ multiplex PCR, lists solely in-frame clones and lacks some. Of 330,000 or so clones listed, 60% to 80% are singletons. The sequencing used PBMCs, collected after 36 months of ibrutinib treatment. Receptors were obtained from a human donor with chronic lymphocytic leukemia. CDR3s include the opening cysteine and the closing phenylalanine or tryptophan. A D gene is named only where the DNA matches it firmly. Not every row has a clone size; where given, it reads once, few, many or a size class.

TRBD2	NA	TRBV4-1	TRBJ2-1	18	TGCGCCAGCAGACAAAGTAGCGGGAGGCTGTCCGCCTACAATGAGCAGTTCTTC	CASRQSSGRLSAYNEQFF
NA	NA	TRBV5-1	TRBJ1-5	14	TGCGCCAGCAGCCCAGACGGAGTATTTCAGCCCCAGCATTTT	CASSPDGVFQPQHF
TRBD1	NA	TRBV6-4	TRBJ1-2	15	TGTGCCAGCAGTGCGTCGACAGGGGAAGGCTATGGCTACACCTTC	CASSASTGEGYGYTF
NA	NA	TRBV7-3	TRBJ2-2	14	TGTGCCAGCAGCAAACAGGAGAACACCGGGGAGCTGTTTTTT	CASSKQENTGELFF
NA	NA	TRBV7-9	TRBJ1-2	13	TGTGCCAGCAGCTTTGGGCAGGCGGAGGGCTACACCTTC	CASSFGQAEGYTF
NA	NA	TRBV6-5	TRBJ1-2	12	TGTGCCAGCAGTTATGACAACTATGGCTACACCTTC	CASSYDNYGYTF
TRBD2	NA	TRBV5-6	TRBJ2-3	16	TGTGCCAGCAGCTTTCGCGGACTAGCGGGTATAGATACGCAGTATTTT	CASSFRGLAGIDTQYF
NA	NA	TRBV9	TRBJ2-5	15	TGTGCCAGCAGCTCTACAGGGACGAGGAAAGAGACCCAGTACTTC	CASSSTGTRKETQYF
TRBD1	NA	TRBV11-1	TRBJ2-7	14	TGTGCCAGCAGCATTCCGGGACAGACCTACGAGCAGTACTTC	CASSIPGQTYEQYF
TRBD1	NA	TRBV7-6	TRBJ1-1	15	TGTGCCAGCAGACCCGGGACAGGCATGAACACTGAAGCTTTCTTT	CASRPGTGMNTEAFF
NA	NA	TRBV18	TRBJ2-7	14	TGTGCCAGCTCTTCCGGGGCCGGAGCCTACGAGCAGTACTTC	CASSSGAGAYEQYF
NA	NA	TRBV10-3	TRBJ2-1	15	TGTGCCACGAGGGTCGCAGGTCGGCTGGACTATGAGCAGTTCTTC	CATRVAGRLDYEQFF
NA	NA	TRBV5-6	TRBJ2-4	14	TGTGCCAGCAGCAACGGACTAGCCAAAAACATTCAGTACTTC	CASSNGLAKNIQYF
TRBD2	NA	TRBV18	TRBJ2-1	16	TGTGCCAGCTCACCAAGTACGGGGGGGCGGTACAATGAGCAGTTCTTC	CASSPSTGGRYNEQFF
NA	NA	TRBV9	TRBJ2-1	15	TGTGCCAGCAGCGTAGTGAGCTCGCCAGTCAATGAGCAGTTCTTC	CASSVVSSPVNEQFF
TRBD2	NA	TRBV4-3	TRBJ2-2	17	TGCGCCAGCAGCCAAGGGATAATAGCGGGAGGGAGCGGGGAGCTGTTTTTT	CASSQGIIAGGSGELFF
TRBD2	NA	TRBV29-1	TRBJ2-7	12	TGCAGCGTCGCCCGGGAGGGCCCCGAGCAGTACTTC	CSVAREGPEQYF
NA	NA	TRBV6-5	TRBJ1-1	14	TGTGCCAGCAGCGAGACAGCCATGAACACTGAAGCTTTCTTT	CASSETAMNTEAFF
NA	few	TRBV19	TRBJ2-4	14	TGTGCCAGTAGACAACAGGGAGCCAAAAACATTCAGTACTTC	CASRQQGAKNIQYF
NA	NA	TRBV6-6	TRBJ2-5	15	TGTGCCAGCAGTTACTCGAACTGGCGGCAAGAGACCCAGTACTTC	CASSYSNWRQETQYF
NA	NA	TRBV21-1	TRBJ2-2	15	TGTGCCAGCAGCTCCCGACAAGAAAGGCCCGGGGAGCTGTTTTTT	CASSSRQERPGELFF
NA	NA	TRBV6-1	TRBJ1-2	13	TGTGCCAGCAGTGATAACCTAAGCTATGGCTACACCTTC	CASSDNLSYGYTF
TRBD1	NA	TRBV5-1	TRBJ2-7	15	TGCGCCAGCAACCAGGGGCCGGGACAGAGCCTCGAGCAGTACTTC	CASNQGPGQSLEQYF
TRBD1	NA	TRBV11-2	TRBJ2-7	14	TGTGCCAGCAGCATGGGACAGCTCTCCTACGAGCAGTACTTC	CASSMGQLSYEQYF
NA	NA	TRBV18	TRBJ1-2	15	TGTGCCAGCTCACCCGCGCCAGGCGGATACTATGGCTACACCTTC	CASSPAPGGYYGYTF
TRBD2	NA	TRBV14	TRBJ2-7	18	TGTGCCAGCAGCCAGAGGGGACTAGCCTCCCATTACGCACACGAGCAGTACTTC	CASSQRGLASHYAHEQYF
NA	NA	TRBV15	TRBJ2-1	13	TGTGCCACCAGCAGAACCATTGGCAATGAGCAGTTCTTC	CATSRTIGNEQFF
TRBD1	once	TRBV7-2	TRBJ2-5	12	TGTGCCAGCAGCCCGCCCGGACAGGGGATTGACTTC	CASSPPGQGIDF
NA	NA	TRBV27	TRBJ2-4	14	TGTGCCAGCAGTGGACTGACTTCAAAAAACATTCAGTACTTC	CASSGLTSKNIQYF
NA	NA	TRBV5-1	TRBJ1-1	15	TGCGCCAGCAGCTTGGGAGAGGGGCCCAACACTGAAGCTTTCTTT	CASSLGEGPNTEAFF
NA	NA	TRBV29-1	TRBJ2-5	13	TGCAGCGTTGACCCGGGGACGGAGGAGACCCAGTACTTC	CSVDPGTEETQYF
NA	NA	TRBV7-8	TRBJ1-2	16	TGTGCCAGCAGCTTAGCGCGGGTCCGGGCGGACTATGGCTACACCTTC	CASSLARVRADYGYTF
NA	NA	TRBV5-6	TRBJ2-5	12	TGTGCCAGCAGCCCGTACCAAGAGACCCAGTACTTC	CASSPYQETQYF
TRBD2	NA	TRBV6-1	TRBJ2-1	13	TGTGCCAGGGGACTAGCGGGGTTCAATGAGCAGTTCTTC	CARGLAGFNEQFF
TRBD2	once	TRBV18	TRBJ2-7	14	TGTGCCAGCTCACCACTAGCGGGGTCCAACGAGCAGTACTTC	CASSPLAGSNEQYF
NA	few	TRBV18	TRBJ1-2	17	TGTGCCAGCTCACCCCCCAAGGCAGCGTACCCTCTCTATGGCTACACCTTC	CASSPPKAAYPLYGYTF
NA	NA	TRBV7-9	TRBJ2-7	14	TGTGCCAGCAGCTTTGGAGGGGGCGGAAACGAGCAGTACTTC	CASSFGGGGNEQYF
NA	NA	TRBV7-3	TRBJ2-3	14	TGTGCCAGCAGCGCGGACTTGACCTCAGATACGCAGTATTTT	CASSADLTSDTQYF
NA	few	TRBV29-1	TRBJ2-1	16	TGCAGCGTTGGCCCAGGGTCCCGAAGCTCCTACAATGAGCAGTTCTTC	CSVGPGSRSSYNEQFF
TRBD2	NA	TRBV10-1	TRBJ2-3	18	TGCGCCAGCAGTGAGACGGCGGGGGGCTTCCCCCTCACAGATACGCAGTATTTT	CASSETAGGFPLTDTQYF
TRBD1	once	TRBV4-1	TRBJ2-5	20	TGCGCCAGCAGCCAAGATAGTGGCCGGGACAGGGTTTATTGGGAGGAGACCCAGTACTTC	CASSQDSGRDRVYWEETQYF
TRBD2	NA	TRBV5-1	TRBJ2-3	15	TGCGCCAGCAGCTTGTACAGCGGGGAGTCAGATACGCAGTATTTT	CASSLYSGESDTQYF
TRBD1	NA	TRBV19	TRBJ1-5	15	TGTGCCAGTAGTATTGCAGGGGGGAGTCATCAGCCCCAGCATTTT	CASSIAGGSHQPQHF
NA	NA	TRBV28	TRBJ1-2	11	TGTGCCAGCAGTCCCCGCCGTGGCTACACCTTC	CASSPRRGYTF
NA	NA	TRBV28	TRBJ1-4	15	TGTGCCAGCAGTCCCCGGGGTGCCCGGCGGGGAAAACTGTTTTTT	CASSPRGARRGKLFF
NA	NA	TRBV9	TRBJ2-3	14	TGTGCCAGCAGCGTAGGAAGTCCAGGGCGTACGCAGTATTTT	CASSVGSPGRTQYF
TRBD1	once	TRBV5-1	TRBJ2-3	14	TGCGCCAGCAGCACATCAGGGGGTGCAGATACGCAGTATTTT	CASSTSGGADTQYF
TRBD2	NA	TRBV6-5	TRBJ2-1	13	TGTGCCAGCAGTTCCGGGACTATCAGTGAGCAGTTCTTC	CASSSGTISEQFF
NA	few	TRBV6-5	TRBJ1-6	15	TGTGCCAGCAGGCCCCGCGCGGGCCGTGGTTCACCCCTCCACTTT	CASRPRAGRGSPLHF
TRBD2	NA	TRBV28	TRBJ2-1	16	TGTGCCAGCAGTCCCCTAGCTAGCGGAACCTACAATGAGCAGTTCTTC	CASSPLASGTYNEQFF
TRBD2	NA	TRBV28	TRBJ2-3	15	TGTGCCAGCAGTTTTGTAGCGGGGGCTAGGGATACGCAGTATTTT	CASSFVAGARDTQYF
NA	NA	TRBV2	TRBJ1-2	17	TGTGCCAGCAGTGAAGTAGGGGCTTTAACCGAGGGTAGTGGCTACACCTTC	CASSEVGALTEGSGYTF
TRBD2	NA	TRBV11-2	TRBJ2-1	14	TGTGCCAGCAGCTGGACTAGCGGGGTCCTTGAGCAGTTCTTC	CASSWTSGVLEQFF
NA	NA	TRBV10-1	TRBJ2-2	14	TGCGCCAGCAGTCCTATATCGAACACCGGGGAGCTGTTTTTT	CASSPISNTGELFF
NA	NA	TRBV20-1	TRBJ2-7	10	TGCAGTGCTGGAGACCTCGGGCAGTACTTC	CSAGDLGQYF
NA	NA	TRBV19	TRBJ2-7	15	TGTGCCAGTAGTATTACGGACCTCCCTTCCTACGAGCAGTACTTC	CASSITDLPSYEQYF
NA	once	TRBV9	TRBJ1-2	13	TGTGCCAGCAGCGTAGGACCGAAGGACGGCTACACCTTC	CASSVGPKDGYTF
NA	once	TRBV20-1	TRBJ2-3	11	TGCAGTGCGAGGGACGGGGATACGCAGTATTTT	CSARDGDTQYF